This TCR beta chain was captured in a study of T cell responses to AZD1222 COVID-19 vaccine. As for the study in general: Timing groups of about 4 and about 12 weeks for second doses were pooled.

Repertoires were generated with immunoSEQ multiplex PCR, while TCRdb's copy carries only in-frame clones and drops some. Among 65,000 to 85,000 clones listed, 85% to 95% were seen once. Details on this clone: Its antigen is not known.

Germline-derived CDR1 and CDR2 are LGHDT and YNNKEL (reference sequence). The CDR3 is made up of 16 amino acids. V shed 2 bases and J shed 7 bases, with 15 bases lying between them. Regarding the study as a whole: The CD4 TCRs associated with vaccination extended across spike and predominated at 160-218 and 743-854. Epitopes outside B.1.351 and B.1.1.7 mutated regions reportedly drew nearly half of spike TCRs. Just a handful of AZD1222 recipients were seropositive at baseline.

The material was peripheral blood, obtained on day 0 of AZD1222 vaccination. The chain employs TRBV3-1 (or the pseudogene TRBV3-2) and TRBJ1-6; D uncertain. The sequence derives from an adult in good health. The CDR3 coding sequence is TGTGCCAGCAGCCAACCCAGCCCGAGGGCAAATTCACCCCTCCACTTT. This encodes CASSQPSPRANSPLHF.